The clone carrying this T cell receptor (beta chain) was recorded many times. The sample is drawn from a study of human T cells and chemical hapten exposure. Time point described: patch test 1, 2 weeks after DPC sensitization. Described treatment: therapeutic diphenylcyclopropenone sensitization with weekly scalp DPC. TCRdb reprocessed the RACE reads with MiXCR, giving one entry per CDR3 protein. The sample includes around 380,000 distinct CDR3 sequences, approximately 4.4% seen only once; the top ten take approximately 2.3%. This CDR3 has 14 residues. V was cut by 7 bases and J by 7 bases, with 16 bases left in between. The germline V gene encodes CDR1 SNHLY and CDR2 FYNNEI.

The receptor was derived from a woman aged 45-60 years with alopecia areata. Some clones in this sample may be carry-over from other donors' samples. The sample here was whole blood, taken in connection with sensitization to the hapten diphenylcyclopropenone (DPC). The rearrangement links TRBV2 to TRBJ2-2; no clear D. The chain's CDR3 is CASTSGRLDGELFF. The CDR3 nucleotides are TGTGCCAGCACTTCTGGCAGGTTGGACGGGGAGCTGTTTTTT.